This TCR beta chain stems from a study of identical twins' blood T cells (dated by TCRdb to about 2013). For the study in its entirety: Around 50 million Illumina reads were obtained across 12 libraries, of which six were alpha-chain libraries and six were beta-chain libraries. The study compared TCR alpha and beta chain repertoires of three pairs of monozygous twins using next-generation sequencing to assess genetic influence on repertoire formation. Points the paper makes about the study in general: The number of CDR3 clonotypes shared between two donors was mainly determined by the product of the cloneset sizes of the two donors, and no clear deviation from this trend was shown by twins. Because the twins were reared together, environmental influences could not be ruled out as the explanation for twin similarity. The proposed role of the TCRalpha J segment in MHC recognition during thymic selection was stated to require validation by independent studies. Among the most abundant TCRbeta clonotypes, each donor shared more CDR3 sequences with her twin than with unrelated donors. V gene usage was reported to be markedly more similar within twin pairs than between unrelated donors, even among non-selected out-of-frame TCRbeta clonotypes.

The donors were six healthy women who made up three monozygous twin pairs. Each of the three twin pairs had been raised together, and the twins in each pair were thought likely to have encountered the same infectious agents and vaccines. TCR cDNA libraries were prepared from RNA that was isolated from peripheral blood mononuclear cells. V is pruned by 3 bases and J by 0 bases, leaving 4 bases of the junction without a gene match. CDR1 and CDR2 were assigned from the germline V gene (reference sequence) as DFQATT and SNEGSKA. There are 15 amino acids in the CDR3, from cysteine to phenylalanine inclusive. Of the read, only the CDR3 DNA is kept; its 45 bases are in frame from base 1. Turning to this clonotype: What this receptor recognizes is not known. There are no base qualities to consult, and no much larger clone falls within one base.

Library generation was performed with 5' RACE. Sequenced using an Illumina Genome Analyzer IIx. The RNA-based TCR cDNA libraries were made using a previously described protocol that was modified in several ways. To prevent cross-contamination, sample-specific barcodes were introduced on both ends of each TCR cDNA library during cDNA synthesis and amplification. Regarding the original processing steps: Each library contained about 2.2 to 3.6 million CDR3-containing reads, and somewhere between about 85,000 and nearly 500,000 clonotypes were identified for each individual. After reads with improper barcode index combinations were thrown out, a cloneset for each library was built using the MiTCR software. While assembling CDR3 clonotypes, MiTCR corrected PCR and sequencing errors and either filtered or rescued low-quality reads. Artificial out-of-frame clonotypes were mapped to in-frame sequences, with one indel allowed in the CDR3, and then removed. V and J gene usage similarity between donors was measured as Jensen-Shannon divergence divided by mean entropy. The public reads were reprocessed in TCRdb via fastp at Q25 and MiXCR, keeping in-frame beta chains. Merged by CDR3 protein, the rows form single entries marked with the most common genes and DNA. What appears here as the V and J calls and clone size reflects TCRdb's work, not the paper's. Present in this sample are hundreds of thousands of distinct CDR3 sequences, roughly 28% of which were seen just once. Of the sample, 6.1% is held by the ten largest clones.

This receptor was obtained from a woman aged 18-50 years in good health. Rearrangement joined TRBV20-1 to TRBJ2-7, with TRBD2 matching 11 junction bases. What was sequenced was PBMCs. The sequenced DNA is TGCAGTGCTAGGCCTCTAGCGGGGGGCTCCTACGAGCAGTACTTC. Its protein is CSARPLAGGSYEQYF.